This entry describes one T cell receptor (beta chain). The target of this receptor is not known. One base away there is no much larger clone; base qualities are not given. These data come from a study of cytomegalovirus exposure and HLA in healthy donors (dated by TCRdb to about 2017). Some background on the complete study: An earlier analysis of several hundred of the donors reported 250 to 350 Gb of sequence data and around 120 million unique TCR beta sequences obtained from about 179 million T cells. An early release that covered about 600 HLA-typed donors contained approximately 300 gigabases of sequencing data and tens of millions of unique TCR sequences. The genetic ancestry cluster associated with self-reported Caucasian donors included 65% to 90% of the roughly 400 genotyped donors. The aim of the study was to test whether cataloging public T cell receptors could identify signatures of past pathogen exposure. The study profiled the T cell repertoires of 500 to 800 subjects by immunosequencing and related them to cytomegalovirus serostatus. In addition to the first cohort of roughly 700 subjects, a separate validation cohort of 120 different subjects was used. The study combined high-throughput TCR immunosequencing, statistical association of individual TCRs with disease status, and machine learning to predict cytomegalovirus infection status. In a later analysis, previously published TCR beta repertoires from roughly 710 donors were re-analyzed and high-resolution HLA genotyping was added so that TCR occurrence patterns could be studied. In the later analysis, no new phenotypic data were used to find candidate immune exposures; instead, reliance was placed on TCR beta sequences and their occurrence across donors. In an earlier analysis of more than 550 of the donors, high-throughput TCR beta sequencing was used to judge whether each TCR beta V gene segment behaved as functional or pseudogenic. Donor age, sex, ethnicity and CMV serostatus were collected together with the repertoire data. A later genetic analysis used genome-wide SNP genotypes for about 60% of the roughly 670 donors, treating that subset as a discovery cohort. All discovery cohort repertoires had been generated on a single sequencing platform. HLA typing covered class I and class II loci at four-digit resolution. Typing coverage differed by locus: A, B, C, DRB1 and DQB1 were typed in about 629-640 donors, DQA1 in 500 to 550, DPA1 in approximately 610, and DPB1 in 472. A handful of DR-DQ haplotypes were treated as single units for association and clustering because of strong linkage in the cohort. Across some 400 genotyped donors of the cohort, an average of roughly 200,000 unique TCR beta nucleotide sequences per donor were sequenced, and roughly 20% of those sequences were non-productive.

Points the paper makes about the study in general: While some public TCRs were present in many individuals, most TCR sequences turned up only very rarely across donors. The classifier was reported to diagnose cytomegalovirus status with high specificity and sensitivity in both the original cohort and the validation cohort. It was suggested by the authors that the approach could potentially be generalized to other disease states and immunological phenotypes. Specific HLA alleles were associated with some 15,000 TCR beta sequences at a false discovery rate of 0.05 in a later analysis. Several of the top co-occurrence clusters appeared to be linked to parvovirus B19, influenza, CMV and Epstein-Barr virus, according to a later analysis. When HLA alleles, especially DR and DQ, strongly co-occurred, TCR associations were difficult to assign to individual alleles. A further reported finding was that TCR beta sequences accurately predicted the HLA-A and HLA-B alleles for most subjects in the first cohort. The cohort was sequenced for TCR beta chains only, and without alpha or paired-chain data the features that could be detected were limited. The 87-base-pair reads could not distinguish some IMGT-functional V segments, including TRBV6-2 and TRBV6-3, so those segments were excluded. Because counts were too low, roughly 17 rarely observed V segments, including chromosome 9 orphons, were left out of the earlier analysis of approximately 580 of the donors. In vitro tests confirmed that a few of the cytomegalovirus-associated TCR beta chains recognize cytomegalovirus antigens. In a later genetic analysis, a missense DCLRE1C variant was associated with V-gene and J-gene trimming of TCR beta chains, and the association was replicated in an independent cohort. Correlated functional status among segregating V segments might be attributable to linkage disequilibrium, but an unknown experimental factor could not be ruled out. An earlier analysis of approximately 590 of the donors showed that most TCR beta V segments appeared in productive rearrangements either about 90% or about 30% of the time, which broadly matched IMGT annotations. Because HLA typing was missing for some donors at each locus, association tests included only the typed subset. Compared with equally common non-associated chains, HLA-associated TCR beta chains in a later analysis were more clonally expanded and had lower generation probabilities. In a later analysis, TCR association rates were found to vary across HLA loci, with the most associated TCRs seen for DRB1 alleles and the fewest for HLA-C alleles. A later genetic analysis reported fewer N-insertions in productive TCRs among donors in an Asian-associated ancestry cluster than the roughly 640-donor mean. A group of highly shared sequence variants was considered likely to be a technical artifact of the sequencing pipeline. CMV serostatus was the only immune exposure information available for the cohort. Roughly uniform sequencing depth across donors was assumed in presence/absence analyses, although this assumption may not hold. In the study, some 160 TCR beta chains were listed as associated with cytomegalovirus. Most CMV-associated TCR beta chains appeared to be HLA-restricted in a later analysis, and the HLA associations seemed to be driven largely by CMV exposure.

The cohort consisted of 650 to 850 healthy bone marrow donors. All cohort members were sampled while nominally healthy, although unrecorded immune exposures were likely present. The donor was CMV seropositive and was included in the group of around 300 seropositive cohort members. Each donor provided a peripheral blood sample, and peripheral blood mononuclear cells were used for TCR beta sequencing. Genomic DNA was extracted from the blood cell samples with the Qiagen DNeasy Blood Extraction Kit. Library prep was done by the immunoSEQ multiplex PCR assay. The multiplex PCR relied on a mix of 60 forward primers for TCR Vbeta segments and 13 reverse primers for TCR Jbeta segments. Amplification of the CDR3 region of rearranged TCR beta genes was performed with a multiplex PCR assay on genomic DNA. The Illumina HiSeq System was used to sequence the amplified TCR beta libraries as 87-base-pair reads. As for how the authors treated the data: A later analysis counted tens of millions of unique TCR beta chains across the roughly 700 repertoires, and roughly 11 million of these chains were shared by at least two donors. A nearest-neighbor algorithm error-corrected the raw reads and collapsed the reads into unique sequences, merging closely related sequences to remove PCR and sequencing errors. V, D and J gene segments were assigned by aligning CDR3 sequences to IMGT reference sequences. For a sequence to be retained, a match of at least six nucleotides was required to both a V gene segment and a J gene segment. Rearrangements were called productive when the CDR3 lacked stop codons and stayed in frame with V and J; all others were non-productive. Following IMGT convention, CDR3 was defined as the stretch from the second conserved V-encoded cysteine up to the conserved J-encoded phenylalanine. Sequences without an unambiguous match to a single V gene segment were excluded from the earlier analysis of 450 to 750 of the donors. An earlier analysis of 450 to 650 of the donors called V segments functional above 56.7% productive rearrangements and segregating when the between-donor standard deviation exceeded 5%. A statistical classification framework was developed to diagnose cytomegalovirus status using the catalog of TCR beta chain sequences. In a later analysis, V and J genes were assigned by comparing TCR nucleotide sequences against IMGT/GENE-DB human TR gene sequences. A later analysis assigned CDR3 sequences and most-parsimonious VDJ recombination scenarios with the TCRdist pipeline. In a later analysis, each TCR beta chain was defined by its CDR3 amino acid sequence together with its V-gene family, and reads without a unique V-gene family were excluded. A later analysis removed 592 highly shared, low-generation-probability nucleotide sequences to deal with suspected cross-contamination and a sequencing artifact. In a later analysis, a clonal expansion index was calculated for each public chain from normalized within-repertoire ranks of inferred template counts. In a later analysis, generation probabilities were computed with a VDJ recombination model fitted to out-of-frame rearrangements, and the resulting probabilities were checked against IGoR. Hypergeometric tests were used in a later analysis to score TCR-TCR, TCR-HLA and TCR-CMV co-occurrence, with a repertoire-size bias correction applied to the TCR pairs. A later analysis estimated false discovery rates by permuting HLA or CMV assignments 20 times. In a later analysis, co-occurring TCRs were grouped using DBSCAN, with TCRdist sequence similarity added in when clustering inside HLA-allele-positive subsets. Repertoires with fewer than 30,000 or more than 120,000 public chains, plus five repertoires with anomalous nucleotide sharing, were excluded from co-occurrence clustering. Imported from immuneACCESS, the table was reduced by TCRdb to in-frame sequences with V and J called. These copies leave out some clones; in studies compared against another copy, an unresolved V gene accounts for under half, and the cause of the remainder is not known. V and J calls and clone size are those listed in that table; D and trimming were worked out from the DNA. The sample table lists more than 70,000 clones, 77% of them with a count of one. In total, the top ten clones hold around 3.1% of the sample.

Inclusive of the bounding cysteine and phenylalanine, the CDR3 is 16 residues long. Left in the record is the CDR3 DNA by itself, 48 bases read in frame from the first base. The germline V gene yields MNHNS for CDR1 and SASEGT for CDR2. V is reduced by 3 bases and J by 2 bases, leaving a spacing of 16 bases between them. The sequence links TRBV6-1 to TRBJ2-5; a tentative D match to TRBD1 spans 7 bases. The receptor was derived from a man aged 50 to 60 in good health and CMV-seropositive. The sample taken for sequencing was PBMCs. The CDR3 loop reads CASSERRQGGQETQYF. The base sequence is TGTGCCAGCAGTGAGAGACGACAGGGAGGTCAAGAGACCCAGTACTTC.